The source of this T cell receptor (beta chain) is a study of control samples from healthy donors and cancer patients. The CDR3 loop spans 15 amino acids. Germline V lookup: CDR1 SEHNR, CDR2 FQNEAQ (reference sequence). V was clipped by 4 bases and J by 1 base; unmatched bases: 4. Assay: immunoSEQ multiplex PCR; the TCRdb copy retains only in-frame clones and omits some. The table lists 95,000 to 100,000 clones, around 89% of them singletons. The sequence was collected from a man aged 25 to 40 in good health. The chain links TRBV7-9 to TRBJ1-2, with TRBD1 matching over 9 bases. Material for sequencing was blood. DNA for the CDR3: TGTGCCAGCAGCTCCGGGGACAGGGTTAACTATGGCTACACCTTC. It is translated as CASSSGDRVNYGYTF.